One and the same sample provided the 3 T cell receptor beta chains below, sequenced in a study of blood T cell repertoires in COVID-19. Libraries were prepared by immunoSEQ multiplex PCR; TCRdb keeps only in-frame clonotypes and omits some of them. Of a few hundred thousand clones listed, 75% to 90% are singletons. The specimen was PBMCs or T cells enriched from blood (not recorded which). These receptors came from a woman aged 50 to 65 who had recovered from COVID-19.

The rearrangement links TRBV4-2 to TRBJ2-5; D is possibly TRBD2 (6 bases). CDR1 and CDR2 (germline): LGHNA, YNFKEQ. Trimming cost V 0 bases and J 9 bases, with 17 bases left between them. The CDR3 totals 15 residues. The CDR3 sequence: CASSQDVGPSEAQYF. As DNA, the CDR3 is TGTGCCAGCAGCCAAGATGTCGGGCCTAGCGAGGCCCAGTACTTC.

V is TRBV19 and J is TRBJ1-6, with TRBD1 as a possible D gene (6 bases). The CDR3 sequence is 13 residues long. The ends were cut back, 3 bases at V and 7 bases at J, with 7 bases in the middle. Germline CDR1 and CDR2: LNHDA and SQIVND (reference sequence). CDR3 in amino acids: CASSIQGNSPLHF. The CDR3 region has the DNA TGTGCCAGTAGTATCCAGGGGAATTCACCCCTCCACTTT.

Only a few counts were recorded for this clone. The chain joins TRBV28 to TRBJ1-2, with D hard to call. V was cut by 9 bases and J by 1 base, with 15 bases left in between. CDR3 length equals 14 residues. Germline V gene lookup returns CDR1 MDHEN and CDR2 SYDVKM. In nucleotides, the CDR3 is TGTGCCAGTGGGAGTTTTCCGAATAACTATGGCTACACCTTC. It is translated as CASGSFPNNYGYTF.